What follows describes a single TCR beta chain. These data are taken from a study of cytomegalovirus exposure and HLA in healthy donors. Researchers ran the PCR with 60 Vbeta and 13 Jbeta primers. Data came from immunoSEQ multiplex PCR; TCRdb stores just in-frame clones and leaves some out. Among 100,000 or so clones listed, 65% to 80% were seen once. The receptor's source is a woman aged 50 to 65 in good health and CMV-seropositive. Sequences were obtained from PBMCs.

For the CDR3, the DNA is TGTGCCAGCAGCTTACAGCAAGGGGTCAATTCACCCCTCCACTTT. Its protein is CASSLQQGVNSPLHF. The V call is TRBV5-4, the J call TRBJ1-6; a weak D match, TRBD1 (5 bases). This CDR3 region has 15 residues. Germline V CDR1 and CDR2: SGHNT, YYREEE (reference sequence). The V and J ends lost 2 bases and 7 bases respectively, with 13 bases between them.